One T cell receptor beta chain is described in this entry. The data were obtained in a study of blood T cell repertoires in COVID-19. Overall study context: Spain, Italy and the United States supplied samples that represented acute and convalescent COVID-19. Sources were T cells, B-cell-depleted T cells, or PBMCs; the material itself was cDNA or gDNA.

Per germline, CDR1 ENHRY and CDR2 SYGVKD. There are 17 residues in the CDR3. Unmatched junction bases numbered 4, after V lost 6 bases and J lost 1 base. Researchers sorted participants into cohorts using their self-reported clinical history. The assay was immunoSEQ multiplex PCR, and TCRdb's table has in-frame clones only and misses some. The top ten hold roughly 1.4% of the sample, which has a few hundred thousand clones, roughly 86% seen once. The source of this sequence is a young man who had recovered from COVID-19. This chain links TRBV10-3 with TRBJ2-2, with 14 bases fitting TRBD2. The sample taken for sequencing was PBMCs or T cells enriched from blood (not recorded which). The CDR3 bases are TGTGCCATCAGGGGGACTAGCGGGGGAGTGAACACCGGGGAGCTGTTTTTT. It encodes CAIRGTSGGVNTGELFF.